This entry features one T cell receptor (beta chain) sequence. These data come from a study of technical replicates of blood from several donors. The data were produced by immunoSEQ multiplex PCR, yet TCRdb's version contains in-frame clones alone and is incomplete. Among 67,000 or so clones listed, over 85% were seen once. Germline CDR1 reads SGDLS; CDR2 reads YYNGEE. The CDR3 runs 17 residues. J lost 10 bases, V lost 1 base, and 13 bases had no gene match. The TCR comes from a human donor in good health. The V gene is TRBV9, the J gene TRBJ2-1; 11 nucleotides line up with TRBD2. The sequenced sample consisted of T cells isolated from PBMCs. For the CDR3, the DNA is TGTGCCAGCAGCGTACTCGGGACTAGCGGCCCCGCGTGGGAGCAGTTCTTC. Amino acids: CASSVLGTSGPAWEQFF.